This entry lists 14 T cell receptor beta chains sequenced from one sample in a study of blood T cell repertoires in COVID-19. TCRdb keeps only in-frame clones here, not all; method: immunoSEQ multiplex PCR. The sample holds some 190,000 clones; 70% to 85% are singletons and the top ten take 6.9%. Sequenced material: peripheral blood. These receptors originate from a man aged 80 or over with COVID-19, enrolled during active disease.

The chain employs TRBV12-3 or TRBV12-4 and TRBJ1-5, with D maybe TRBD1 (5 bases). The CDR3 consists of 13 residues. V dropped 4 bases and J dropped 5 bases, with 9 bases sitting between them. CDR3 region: CASSSGGDQPQHF. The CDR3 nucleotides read TGTGCCAGCAGTTCTGGGGGGGATCAGCCCCAGCATTTT.

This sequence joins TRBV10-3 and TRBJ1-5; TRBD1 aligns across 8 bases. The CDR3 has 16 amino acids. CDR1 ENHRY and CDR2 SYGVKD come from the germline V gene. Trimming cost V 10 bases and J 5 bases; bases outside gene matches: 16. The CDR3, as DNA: TGTGCCACCCCCCCCGTGACAGACAGGGGAGATCAGCCCCAGCATTTT. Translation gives CATPPVTDRGDQPQHF.

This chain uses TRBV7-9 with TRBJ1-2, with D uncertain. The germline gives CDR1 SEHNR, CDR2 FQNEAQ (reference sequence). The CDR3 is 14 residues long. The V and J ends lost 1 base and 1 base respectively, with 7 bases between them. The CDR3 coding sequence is TGTGCCAGCAGCTTAGGTCAGATTAACTATGGCTACACCTTC. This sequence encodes CASSLGQINYGYTF.

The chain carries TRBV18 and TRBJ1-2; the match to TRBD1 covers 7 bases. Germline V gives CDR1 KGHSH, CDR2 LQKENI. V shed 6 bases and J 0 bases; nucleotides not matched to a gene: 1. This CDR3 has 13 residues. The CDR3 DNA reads TGTGCCAGCTCCGGGACAGCTAACTATGGCTACACCTTC. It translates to CASSGTANYGYTF. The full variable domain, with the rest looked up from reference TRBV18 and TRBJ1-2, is NAGVMQNPRHLVRRRGQEARLRCSPMKGHSHVYWYRQLPEEGLKFMVYLQKENIIDESGMPKERFSAEFPKEGPSILRIQQVVRGDSAAYFCASSGTANYGYTFGSGTRLTVV.

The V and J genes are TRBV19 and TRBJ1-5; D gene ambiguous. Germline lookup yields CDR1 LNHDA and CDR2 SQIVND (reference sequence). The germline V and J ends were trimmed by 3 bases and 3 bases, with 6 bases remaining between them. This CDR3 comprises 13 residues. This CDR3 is CASSMSPNQPQHF. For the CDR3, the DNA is TGTGCCAGTAGTATGAGCCCCAATCAGCCCCAGCATTTT.

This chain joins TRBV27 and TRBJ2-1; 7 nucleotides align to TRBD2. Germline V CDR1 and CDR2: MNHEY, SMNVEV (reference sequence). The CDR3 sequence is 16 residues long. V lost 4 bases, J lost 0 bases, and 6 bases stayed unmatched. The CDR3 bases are TGTGCCAGCAGTTCGAGAGCGGGGACCTCCTACAATGAGCAGTTCTTC. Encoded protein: CASSSRAGTSYNEQFF.

The DNA for the CDR3 is TGTGCCAGCTCACCGACAGGGGGCACTGAAGCTTTCTTT. This encodes CASSPTGGTEAFF. This chain uses TRBV18 with TRBJ1-1, with 9 positions matching TRBD1. With V trimmed by 3 bases and J by 4 bases, 0 bases remained unmatched. The germline CDR1 and CDR2 sequences are KGHSH and LQKENI. The CDR3 spans 13 residues.

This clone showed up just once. The CDR3 spells CASSVGTARDYGYTF. CDR3 nucleotides: TGTGCCAGCAGCGTAGGGACTGCACGCGACTATGGCTACACCTTC. J is TRBJ1-2 and V is TRBV9; D not resolved. Deletions cut 0 bases from V and 3 bases from J, with 12 bases between. The CDR3 totals 15 residues. In germline, CDR1 is SGDLS, CDR2 YYNGEE.

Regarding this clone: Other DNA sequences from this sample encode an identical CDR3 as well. This CDR3 reads CASRDRVNTGELFF. The CDR3 DNA reads as TGTGCCAGCAGGGACAGGGTGAACACCGGGGAGCTGTTTTTT. The chain has TRBV7-3 and TRBJ2-2; 8 positions match TRBD1. Germline CDR1 SGHTA, CDR2 FQGTGA. The trim removed 6 bases at V and 1 base at J, leaving 1 base unmatched. This CDR3 is built from 14 residues.

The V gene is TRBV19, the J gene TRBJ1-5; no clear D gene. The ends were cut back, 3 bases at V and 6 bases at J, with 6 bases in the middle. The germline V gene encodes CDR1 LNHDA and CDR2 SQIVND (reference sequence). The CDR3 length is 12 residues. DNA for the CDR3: TGTGCCAGTAGTATCTTCGGTCAGCCCCAGCATTTT. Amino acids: CASSIFGQPQHF.

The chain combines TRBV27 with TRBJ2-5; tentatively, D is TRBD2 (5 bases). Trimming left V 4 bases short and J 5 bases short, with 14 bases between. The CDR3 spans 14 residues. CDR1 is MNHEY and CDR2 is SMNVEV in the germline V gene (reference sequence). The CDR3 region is CASSSGSLGETQYF. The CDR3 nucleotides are TGTGCCAGCAGTTCGGGGTCGCTGGGGGAGACCCAGTACTTC.

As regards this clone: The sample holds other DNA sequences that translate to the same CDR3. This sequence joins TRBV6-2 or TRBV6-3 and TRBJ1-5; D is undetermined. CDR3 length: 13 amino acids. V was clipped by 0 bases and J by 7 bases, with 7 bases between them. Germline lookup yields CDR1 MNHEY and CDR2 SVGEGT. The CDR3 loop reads CASSYSLRQPQHF. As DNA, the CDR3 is TGTGCCAGCAGTTACTCGTTGAGGCAGCCCCAGCATTTT.

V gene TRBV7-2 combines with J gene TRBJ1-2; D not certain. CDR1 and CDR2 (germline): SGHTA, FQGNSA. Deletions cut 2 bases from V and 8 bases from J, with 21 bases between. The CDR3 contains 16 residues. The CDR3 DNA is TGTGCCAGCAGCTTAACGTCAGATCCCGGTGTGAGGGGCTACACCTTC. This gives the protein CASSLTSDPGVRGYTF.

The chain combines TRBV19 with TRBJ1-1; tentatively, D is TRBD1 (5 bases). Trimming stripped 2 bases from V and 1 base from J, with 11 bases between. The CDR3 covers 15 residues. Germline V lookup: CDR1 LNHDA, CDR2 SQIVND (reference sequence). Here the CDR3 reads CASSIKGLSNTEAFF. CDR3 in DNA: TGTGCCAGTAGTATAAAGGGACTGTCGAACACTGAAGCTTTCTTT.